These 10 T cell receptor beta chains share one sample of origin, sequenced in a study of CD8 T cells in ankylosing spondylitis. MiXCR, applied by TCRdb to the 5' RACE reads, yields one record per CDR3 protein. The sample includes 200,000 or so distinct CDR3 sequences, around a sixth seen only once; the top ten take roughly 4%. The sample taken for sequencing was blood, either unsorted or a sorted T cell fraction (not recorded which). The receptors originated from a male donor aged 10 to 35 with ankylosing spondylitis or in good health (not recorded which).

This clonotype was seen repeatedly, ten times or more. This rearrangement joins TRBV29-1 to TRBJ1-1; D may be TRBD1 (5 bases). In germline, CDR1 is SQVTM, CDR2 ANQGSEA. V was pared by 6 bases and J by 0 bases, with 11 bases between. CDR3 length: 13 amino acids. Here the CDR3 DNA reads TGCAGCGTCCGGGACGGACTGAACACTGAAGCTTTCTTT. Its protein is CSVRDGLNTEAFF.

Ten or more counts support this clonotype. This chain uses TRBV20-1 with TRBJ2-2; TRBD2 aligns across 8 bases. V was pared by 6 bases and J by 2 bases, with 5 bases of the junction left unmatched. The CDR3 contains 14 residues. Germline CDR1 reads DFQATT; CDR2 reads SNEGSKA (reference sequence). The DNA for the CDR3 is TGCAGTGCAAAGCGGGAGTTAAACACCGGGGAGCTGTTTTTT. It encodes CSAKRELNTGELFF.

V usage is TRBV11-2 and J usage is TRBJ2-1; 13 bases fit TRBD2. The CDR3 covers 18 residues. CDR1 is SGHAT and CDR2 is FQNNGV in the germline V gene. V gave up 4 bases and J gave up 4 bases; unmatched junction bases: 10. CDR3 coding DNA: TGTGCCAGCAGCTCCTACAAGGGACTAGCGGGGATATACAATGAGCAGTTCTTC. Protein product: CASSSYKGLAGIYNEQFF.

This clonotype appeared many times. The chain carries TRBV7-9 and TRBJ2-3; D is ambiguous. Germline loops: CDR1 SEHNR, CDR2 FQNEAQ (reference sequence). The CDR3 extends over 13 amino acids. The germline V and J ends were trimmed by 4 bases and 3 bases, with 8 bases remaining between them. CDR3 region: CASSSRLTDTQYF. CDR3 in DNA: TGTGCCAGCAGCTCTAGACTGACAGATACGCAGTATTTT.

This clonotype occurred many times. The V call is TRBV20-1, the J call TRBJ1-2, with TRBD1 identical over 8 bases. Unmatched junction bases numbered 7, after V lost 0 bases and J lost 4 bases. The CDR3 loop spans 15 amino acids. Germline loops: CDR1 DFQATT, CDR2 SNEGSKA (reference sequence). CDR3 bases: TGCAGTGCTAGAGATCAGGGGGCGTTTGTCTATGGCTACACCTTC. This translates into CSARDQGAFVYGYTF.

This clonotype was detected many times. This rearrangement joins TRBV12-3 or TRBV12-4 to TRBJ1-4; tentative D call: TRBD1 (6 bases). CDR3 size: 14 residues. Trimming left V 6 bases short and J 10 bases short, with 18 bases between. As DNA, the CDR3 is TGTGCCAGCAGCCCTCAGGGGATGTTAGTAAAACTGTTTTTT. Amino acid sequence: CASSPQGMLVKLFF.

In its sample, this clonotype was seen many times. The chain joins TRBV6-5 to TRBJ2-2; TRBD2 matches 12 bases. CDR3 length: 16 amino acids. The ends lost 4 bases at V and 9 bases at J; junction bases unmatched: 9. Germline V gene lookup returns CDR1 MNHEY and CDR2 SVGAGI. The CDR3 region is CASSFTSGRTTRELFF. CDR3 DNA: TGTGCCAGCAGTTTTACTAGCGGGAGGACTACCAGGGAGCTGTTTTTT.

The chain combines TRBV27 with TRBJ2-7; either TRBD1 or TRBD2 may fit D (5 bases each). The germline gives CDR1 MNHEY, CDR2 SMNVEV (reference sequence). V was shortened by 1 base and J by 1 base, with 8 bases between the two germline ends. The CDR3 contains 14 residues. CDR3 loop: CASSLYGGSYEQYF. The CDR3 coding sequence is TGTGCCAGCAGTTTATATGGGGGATCCTACGAGCAGTACTTC.

This clonotype showed up many times. The V and J genes are TRBV12-3 or TRBV12-4 and TRBJ2-5; 11 bases map to TRBD2. The CDR3 covers 17 residues. The V and J ends lost 5 bases and 5 bases, in that order; junction bases with no gene match: 13. For the CDR3, the DNA is TGTGCCAGCAGTCCGTGGGCTAGCGGGAGGCGGGGGGAGACCCAGTACTTC. Protein: CASSPWASGRRGETQYF.

V usage is TRBV9 and J usage is TRBJ2-3; 14 bases fit TRBD2. Germline V gene data show CDR1 as SGDLS and CDR2 as YYNGEE. V trimming: 0 bases; J trimming: 6 bases; junction bases outside the gene matches: 6. CDR3 size: 17 residues. The CDR3 nucleotides read TGTGCCAGCAGCGTAGAGACTAGCGGGAGGGCCGATGATACGCAGTATTTT. Translating gives CASSVETSGRADDTQYF.